The text below deals with one T cell receptor beta chain. In the authors' methods: Nucleated cell number was recorded as an estimate derived from reference gene primer amplification. Only in-frame clones appear in the TCRdb table, and some are missing; sequencing was by immunoSEQ multiplex PCR. The V and J calls and clone size were taken over from that table, and D and trimming were inferred from the DNA. The table has approximately 54,000 clones, 84% seen once; the top ten hold 7.5% to 8.5%. This specimen comes from a study of blood T cell repertoires in COVID-19. Overall study: Sites across the United States, Italy and Spain contributed samples from acute and convalescent COVID-19. PBMCs, B-cell-depleted T cells, or T cells provided the cDNA or gDNA that made up the material.

This TCR derives from a human donor in a cohort sampled during active COVID-19. The sequenced material came from peripheral blood.

The CDR3 protein is CASNQGGAGAKNIQYF. The CDR3 bases are TGTGCCAGCAACCAAGGGGGCGCAGGAGCCAAAAACATTCAGTACTTC. J is TRBJ2-4 and V is TRBV7-2; 7 bases map to TRBD1. The trim removed 7 bases at V and 0 bases at J, leaving 9 bases unmatched. The germline V gene has CDR1 SGHTA and CDR2 FQGNSA. This CDR3 has 16 residues.